This is a list of T cell receptor beta chains from one sample in a study of blood T cell repertoires in COVID-19. This table comes from immunoSEQ multiplex PCR, and its TCRdb copy is limited to in-frame clones, with some not included. The sample shows over 250,000 clones, around nine tenths of them seen only once. The source material was peripheral blood. These receptors all come from a woman between 40 and 55 years old who had recovered from COVID-19. Each CDR3 is given with its conserved first and last residue. D genes are given only for firm matches. A row's size may be missing; if present it is once, few, many or a size class.

cdr3_aa	cdr3_nt	d_call	clone_size	v_call	j_call
CASRKTSGSTDTQYF	TGTGCCAGTAGGAAGACAAGTGGAAGCACAGATACGCAGTATTTT	.	.	TRBV19	TRBJ2-3
CAWSVDRGYGYTF	TGTGCCTGGAGTGTAGACAGGGGGTATGGCTACACCTTC	TRBD1	.	TRBV30	TRBJ1-2
CASSQDAAGADEQFF	TGCGCCAGCAGCCAAGATGCGGCGGGAGCGGATGAGCAGTTCTTC	TRBD2	.	TRBV4-3	TRBJ2-1
CASSLGTGPLTGELFF	TGTGCCAGCAGCTTAGGAACAGGGCCCCTGACCGGGGAGCTGTTTTTT	.	once	TRBV7-9	TRBJ2-2
CATSARGGIDEQFF	TGTGCCACCAGTGCGAGGGGGGGGATCGATGAGCAGTTCTTC	.	.	TRBV24-1	TRBJ2-1
CASSRDMEGNTIYF	TGTGCCAGCAGCCGGGACATGGAGGGAAACACCATATATTTT	.	.	TRBV7-2	TRBJ1-3
CASSVASWATGELFF	TGTGCCAGCAGCGTAGCTTCGTGGGCAACCGGGGAGCTGTTTTTT	.	.	TRBV9	TRBJ2-2
CASSPGTGGAVSNQPQHF	TGTGCCAGCAGCCCCGGGACAGGGGGCGCGGTTAGCAATCAGCCCCAGCATTTT	TRBD1	.	TRBV7-6	TRBJ1-5
CASNTVGIRGYGYTF	TGTGCCAGTAATACGGTCGGGATCCGGGGCTATGGCTACACCTTC	.	.	TRBV19	TRBJ1-2
CASSPQVSGWSTEAFF	TGTGCCAGCAGCCCCCAGGTTTCGGGATGGAGCACTGAAGCTTTCTTT	.	.	TRBV11-3	TRBJ1-1
CASSGGHPAETQYF	TGTGCCAGTAGTGGGGGACACCCGGCGGAGACCCAGTACTTC	.	.	TRBV19	TRBJ2-5
CASSGAGVGSPLHF	TGTGCCAGTAGTGGTGCAGGGGTGGGCTCACCCCTCCACTTT	.	.	TRBV19	TRBJ1-6
CASSQQGMGETQYF	TGTGCCAGCAGCCAACAGGGAATGGGGGAGACCCAGTACTTC	.	.	TRBV5-6	TRBJ2-5
CASKPDRGPRDTQYF	TGTGCCAGCAAACCGGACAGGGGCCCCAGGGATACGCAGTATTTT	TRBD1	.	TRBV2	TRBJ2-3
CASSREAGGAGTQYF	TGTGCCAGCAGCCGGGAGGCGGGAGGGGCAGGGACCCAGTACTTC	TRBD2	.	TRBV6-5	TRBJ2-5
CASSLARGGLAGAADTQYF	TGCGCCAGCAGCTTGGCCCGTGGGGGACTAGCGGGCGCGGCAGATACGCAGTATTTT	TRBD2	.	TRBV5-1	TRBJ2-3
CASSALAGGAYNEQFF	TGTGCCAGCAGCGCCTTAGCGGGAGGGGCCTACAATGAGCAGTTCTTC	TRBD2	.	TRBV9	TRBJ2-1
CASSYSAGGYTF	TGTGCCAGCAGTTACTCGGCAGGCGGCTACACCTTC	.	.	TRBV6-2/TRBV6-3	TRBJ1-2
CAWSVLASQRTQYF	TGTGCCTGGAGTGTATTAGCCAGCCAGAGGACGCAGTATTTT	.	.	TRBV30	TRBJ2-3
CASARTGEANYGYTF	TGTGCCAGCGCTCGGACGGGGGAGGCTAACTATGGCTACACCTTC	.	few	TRBV6-5	TRBJ1-2
CASSLPGLAAPTYEQYF	TGTGCCAGCTCACTACCGGGACTAGCGGCCCCAACCTACGAGCAGTACTTC	TRBD2	.	TRBV18	TRBJ2-7
CASSPPGTAGRGAFF	TGTGCCAGTAGTCCCCCTGGGACGGCAGGCCGGGGGGCTTTCTTT	.	.	TRBV19	TRBJ1-1
CSVEVASGTPYEQYF	TGCAGCGTTGAAGTGGCTAGCGGGACGCCCTACGAGCAGTACTTC	TRBD2	.	TRBV29-1	TRBJ2-7
CSVGGRANYGYTF	TGCAGCGTCGGGGGACGGGCTAACTATGGCTACACCTTC	.	.	TRBV29-1	TRBJ1-2
CASSYVREAPRYF	TGTGCCAGCAGTTACGTGCGGGAGGCCCCCCGGTACTTC	TRBD2	.	TRBV6-2/TRBV6-3	TRBJ2-7
CASSQGAGVPKAFF	TGTGCCAGCAGCCAAGGGGCGGGGGTACCGAAAGCTTTCTTT	.	.	TRBV4-2	TRBJ1-1
CASSGQGDQPQHF	TGTGCCAGCAGTGGACAGGGGGATCAGCCCCAGCATTTT	TRBD1	.	TRBV2	TRBJ1-5
CASSPRGGGANTEAFF	TGTGCCAGCTCACCACGGGGAGGGGGAGCGAACACTGAAGCTTTCTTT	.	.	TRBV18	TRBJ1-1
CASSRGQGGQETQYF	TGCGCCAGCAGCCGCGGACAGGGGGGACAAGAGACCCAGTACTTC	TRBD1	.	TRBV5-1	TRBJ2-5
CASSRVGGRVEQFF	TGCGCCAGCAGCCGAGTCGGGGGGAGGGTTGAGCAGTTCTTC	TRBD2	.	TRBV4-1	TRBJ2-1
CASSPRGGGGYTF	TGTGCCAGCTCACCACGCGGGGGGGGTGGCTACACCTTC	.	.	TRBV18	TRBJ1-2
CAYRTDLSTDTQYF	TGTGCCTACCGGACTGACCTCTCCACAGATACGCAGTATTTT	.	.	TRBV30	TRBJ2-3
CATSDGDRGLSGELFF	TGTGCCACCAGTGATGGGGACAGGGGGCTATCCGGGGAGCTGTTTTTT	TRBD1	.	TRBV24-1	TRBJ2-2
CASSYGSGYTGELFF	TGTGCCAGCAGTTACGGTAGCGGCTACACCGGGGAGCTGTTTTTT	.	.	TRBV6-5	TRBJ2-2
CASSPGRAGRGGYEQYF	TGTGCTAGCAGCCCCGGCAGGGCCGGGAGGGGCGGCTACGAGCAGTACTTC	TRBD2	.	TRBV7-7	TRBJ2-7
CASSLGTSGLGTQYF	TGTGCCAGCAGCTTAGGGACTAGCGGCCTTGGTACGCAGTATTTT	TRBD2	.	TRBV7-2	TRBJ2-3
CASSYSRFGTSNTGELFF	TGTGCCAGCAGTTACTCTCGGTTCGGGACTAGCAACACCGGGGAGCTGTTTTTT	TRBD2	.	TRBV6-2/TRBV6-3	TRBJ2-2
CACPRGGTASTDTQYF	TGTGCCTGCCCCCGCGGGGGGACAGCTAGCACAGATACGCAGTATTTT	.	.	TRBV30	TRBJ2-3
CSVADRGRGKLFF	TGCAGCGTTGCCGACAGGGGGCGGGGGAAACTGTTTTTT	TRBD1	.	TRBV29-1	TRBJ1-4
CASSLIAGSVVPRYGYTF	TGTGCCAGCAGTTTAATCGCAGGGTCGGTGGTCCCCCGCTATGGCTACACCTTC	.	.	TRBV27	TRBJ1-2
CATSDARSTDTQYF	TGTGCCACCAGTGATGCCCGGAGCACAGATACGCAGTATTTT	.	.	TRBV24-1	TRBJ2-3
CASRPGGSSGNTIYF	TGTGCCAGTAGGCCTGGGGGGAGCTCTGGAAACACCATATATTTT	.	once	TRBV19	TRBJ1-3
CASSLEGRGLADTQYF	TGTGCCAGCAGTTTAGAGGGCAGGGGGCTGGCAGATACGCAGTATTTT	TRBD1	.	TRBV27	TRBJ2-3
CASSYTTGGYGYTF	TGTGCCAGCAGTTACACAACGGGGGGCTATGGCTACACCTTC	.	.	TRBV6-6	TRBJ1-2
CASTKNTNEQFF	TGTGCCAGCACCAAAAACACCAATGAGCAGTTCTTC	.	.	TRBV6-5	TRBJ2-1
CASSQDRRGETQYF	TGCGCCAGCAGCCAAGACCGGAGGGGCGAGACCCAGTACTTC	.	once	TRBV4-1	TRBJ2-5
CASQQGPTNEKLFF	TGTGCCTCCCAACAGGGGCCAACTAATGAAAAACTGTTTTTT	TRBD1	.	TRBV30	TRBJ1-4
CASSALAGPGDTQYF	TGTGCCAGCAGTGCCCTAGCGGGGCCAGGGGATACGCAGTATTTT	TRBD2	.	TRBV27	TRBJ2-3
CASSLGPPVGRLSYEQYF	TGTGCCAGCAGTTTGGGCCCCCCGGTCGGGAGGTTGTCCTACGAGCAGTACTTC	TRBD2	few	TRBV27	TRBJ2-7
CASSSTGDQPQHF	TGTGCCAGCAGCTCGACAGGGGATCAGCCCCAGCATTTT	TRBD1	.	TRBV7-9	TRBJ1-5
CASSEAWGLTGGNTEAFF	TGTGCCAGCAGTGAAGCGTGGGGGCTGACAGGGGGGAACACTGAAGCTTTCTTT	TRBD1	.	TRBV2	TRBJ1-1
CASSLGKGQGQETQYF	TGTGCCAGCAGCTTAGGCAAAGGACAGGGGCAAGAGACCCAGTACTTC	TRBD1	.	TRBV11-3	TRBJ2-5
CATSQGAKNIQYF	TGTGCCACCAGCCAGGGAGCCAAAAACATTCAGTACTTC	.	.	TRBV24-1	TRBJ2-4